In this sample, the clone carrying this T cell receptor beta chain turned up a few times. The target antigen is unknown. The CDR3 has 14 residues. The ends lost 3 bases at V and 5 bases at J; junction bases unmatched: 5. Germline V gene lookup returns CDR1 SGDLS and CDR2 YYNGEE. The data derive from a study of cytomegalovirus exposure and HLA in healthy donors. Overall study findings and caveats: For most TCR beta V segments, an earlier analysis put the productive rate at about 87% or about 30% of the time. Upon later analysis, HLA-associated TCR beta chains proved more clonally expanded than other, equally common chains. The authors assumed roughly uniform sequencing depth across donors for presence/absence analyses.

Vbeta (60) and Jbeta (13) primers were used in the PCR. Here immunoSEQ multiplex PCR was the method, and the copy in TCRdb shows in-frame clones only, minus some. This table holds roughly 120,000 clones, less than 85% found once. The receptor comes from a woman aged 40 to 49 in good health and CMV-seronegative. The V call is TRBV9, the J call TRBJ1-5; 7 bases match TRBD1. The sequenced sample consisted of PBMCs. As DNA, the CDR3 is TGTGCCAGCAGCGACGGGACAGCCGATCAGCCCCAGCATTTT. This codes for CASSDGTADQPQHF.